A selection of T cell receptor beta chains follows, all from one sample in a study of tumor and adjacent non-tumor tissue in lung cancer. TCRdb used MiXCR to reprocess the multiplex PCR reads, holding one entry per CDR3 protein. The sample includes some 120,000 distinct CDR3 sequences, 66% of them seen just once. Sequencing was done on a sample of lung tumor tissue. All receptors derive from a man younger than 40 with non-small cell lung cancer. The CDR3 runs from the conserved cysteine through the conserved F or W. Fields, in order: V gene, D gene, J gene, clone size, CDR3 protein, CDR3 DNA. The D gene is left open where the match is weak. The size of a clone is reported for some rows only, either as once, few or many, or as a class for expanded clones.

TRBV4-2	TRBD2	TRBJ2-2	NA	CASRSIAGGHTGDLFF	TGTGCCAGCCGCTCGATCGCGGGGGGGCATACCGGGGATCTGTTTTTT
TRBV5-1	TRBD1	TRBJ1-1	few	CASSPRTGGDTEAFF	TGCGCCAGCAGCCCGCGGACAGGAGGAGACACTGAAGCTTTCTTT
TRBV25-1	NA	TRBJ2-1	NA	CASSEHRGTYNEQFF	TGTGCCAGCAGTGAGCATAGAGGGACTTACAATGAGCAGTTCTTC
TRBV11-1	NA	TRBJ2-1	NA	CARRTDRPLIF	TGTGCCAGAAGAACCGACCGACCACTGATCTTC
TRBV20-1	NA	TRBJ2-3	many	CSAAVARGTDTQYF	TGCAGTGCCGCCGTTGCTAGGGGCACAGATACGCAGTATTTT
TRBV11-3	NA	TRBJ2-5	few	CTSSLDKIGTQYF	TGTACCAGCAGTTTAGATAAAATCGGGACCCAGTACTTC
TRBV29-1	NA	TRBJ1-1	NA	CSVDAAVDTEGLF	TGCAGCGTTGATGCAGCGGTGGACACTGAAGGTTTATTT
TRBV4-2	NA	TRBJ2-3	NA	CVSSVEDTQYF	TGTGTCAGCAGCGTCGAAGATACGCAGTATTTT
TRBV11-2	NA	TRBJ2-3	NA	CASSLGLADKDTQYF	TGTGCCAGCAGCCTCGGGCTCGCGGACAAAGATACGCAGTATTTT
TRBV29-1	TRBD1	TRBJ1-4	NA	CSLRGQDGKMFF	TGCAGCCTACGGGGACAGGATGGAAAAATGTTTTTT
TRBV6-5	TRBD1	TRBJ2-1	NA	CARSTGQAQWFF	TGTGCCAGGAGTACAGGACAGGCCCAGTGGTTCTTC
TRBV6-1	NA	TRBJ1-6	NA	CANSEGQNSPLHF	TGTGCCAACAGTGAAGGTCAGAATTCACCCCTCCATTTT
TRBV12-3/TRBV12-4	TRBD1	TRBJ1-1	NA	CSSSWTGLNTEAFF	TGTTCCAGCAGTTGGACAGGATTGAACACTGAAGCTTTCTTT
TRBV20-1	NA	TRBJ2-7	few	CSAGLTGSYEQYF	TGCAGTGCCGGGCTAACAGGCTCCTACGAGCAGTACTTC
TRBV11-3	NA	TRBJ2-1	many	CASSFQGNEQFF	TGTGCCAGCAGCTTCCAGGGGAATGAGCAGTTCTTC
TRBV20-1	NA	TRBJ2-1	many	CSARVTATNEQFF	TGCAGTGCTAGAGTGACAGCCACCAATGAGCAGTTCTTC
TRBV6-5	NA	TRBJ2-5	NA	CASTPSFMRETQYF	TGTGCCAGCACCCCCTCGTTCATGAGGGAGACCCAGTACTTC
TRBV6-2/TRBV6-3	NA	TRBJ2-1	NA	CVSVRARDNEQFF	TGTGTCAGTGTGAGAGCGAGAGACAATGAGCAGTTCTTC
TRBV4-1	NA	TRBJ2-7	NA	CASSQGETGQTYERYF	TGCGCCAGCAGTCAAGGCGAGACAGGACAGACCTACGAGCGGTACTTC
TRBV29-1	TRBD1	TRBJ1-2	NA	CSDGQGAVGYTF	TGCAGTGATGGACAGGGGGCTGTCGGCTACACCTTC
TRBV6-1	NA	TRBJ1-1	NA	CASTKGRVNTEAFF	TGTGCCAGCACTAAGGGACGGGTGAATACTGAAGCTTTCTTT
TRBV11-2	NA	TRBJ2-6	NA	CVSSLGAGSGANVPTF	TGTGTCAGCAGCTTAGGTGCAGGGTCAGGGGCCAACGTCCCGACTTTC
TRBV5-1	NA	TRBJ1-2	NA	CASSLVGRTRYGYTF	TGCGCCAGCAGCTTGGTGGGCAGGACCCGCTATGGCTACACCTTC
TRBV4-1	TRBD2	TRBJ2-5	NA	CVSSQELAGGQETQYF	TGCGTCAGCAGCCAAGAACTAGCGGGGGGCCAAGAGACCCAGTACTTC
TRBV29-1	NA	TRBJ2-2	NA	CNAGQGVQRGGTGELFF	TGCAACGCGGGACAGGGGGTCCAGCGGGGGGGTACCGGGGAGCTGTTTTTT
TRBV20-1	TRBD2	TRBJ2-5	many	CSARGTSGWETQYF	TGCAGTGCTAGAGGAACTAGCGGATGGGAGACCCAGTACTTC
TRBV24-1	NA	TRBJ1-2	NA	CATSDLSGRGYTF	TGTGCCACCAGTGATTTAAGCGGGCGTGGCTACACCTTC
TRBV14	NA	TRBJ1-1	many	CASSSLPGSVTEAFF	TGTGCCAGCAGCAGTCTCCCAGGGTCCGTAACTGAAGCTTTCTTT
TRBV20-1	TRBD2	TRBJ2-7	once	CSGRLAGARERYF	TGCAGTGGGAGGCTAGCGGGAGCAAGGGAGCGGTACTTC
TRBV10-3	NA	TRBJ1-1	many	CAIQAGLGAFF	TGTGCCATCCAAGCGGGGCTAGGAGCTTTCTTT
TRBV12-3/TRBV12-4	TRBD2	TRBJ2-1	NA	CASSQGLAGGINEQSF	TGTGCCAGCAGTCAGGGACTAGCGGGAGGTATTAATGAGCAGTCCTTC
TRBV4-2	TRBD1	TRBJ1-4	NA	CASSQYLERGLYF	TGTGCCAGCAGCCAATATCTGGAGAGGGGGCTGTATTTT
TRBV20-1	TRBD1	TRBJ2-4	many	CSAATGGAKNIQYF	TGCAGTGCAGCGACAGGGGGAGCCAAAAACATTCAGTACTTC
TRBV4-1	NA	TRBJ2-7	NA	CASNHDEQGNTYEQYF	TGCGCCAGCAACCATGATGAACAGGGAAACACCTACGAGCAGTACTTC
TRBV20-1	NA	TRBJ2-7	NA	CSARDLRSVGYFYEKYF	TGCAGTGCTAGAGATTTAAGAAGCGTGGGTTACTTCTACGAGAAGTACTTC